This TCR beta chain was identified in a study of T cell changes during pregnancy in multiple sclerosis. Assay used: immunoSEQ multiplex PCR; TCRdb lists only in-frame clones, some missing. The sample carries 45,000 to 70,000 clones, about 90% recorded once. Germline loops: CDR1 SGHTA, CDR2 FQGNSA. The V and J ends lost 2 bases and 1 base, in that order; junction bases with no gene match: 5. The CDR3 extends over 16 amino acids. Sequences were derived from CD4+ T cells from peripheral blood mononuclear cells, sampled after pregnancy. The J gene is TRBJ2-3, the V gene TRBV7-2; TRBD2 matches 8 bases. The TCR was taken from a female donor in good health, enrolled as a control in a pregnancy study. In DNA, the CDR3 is TGTGCCAGCAGCTTATATGGGGGACTAGGCACAGATACGCAGTATTTT. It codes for CASSLYGGLGTDTQYF. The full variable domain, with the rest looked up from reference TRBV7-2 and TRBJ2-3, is GAGVSQSPSNKVTEKGKDVELRCDPISGHTALYWYRQSLGQGLEFLIYFQGNSAPDKSGLPSDRFSAERTGGSVSTLTIQRTQQEDSAVYLCASSLYGGLGTDTQYFGPGTRLTVL.